This is a list of T cell receptor beta chains from one sample in a study of CD8 T cells in Susac syndrome. Using its own MiXCR run on the immunoSEQ multiplex PCR reads, TCRdb lists one record per CDR3 protein. The data contain about 180,000 distinct CDR3 sequences, under 95% of them singletons. The sequenced sample was CD4+ T cells from PBMCs. The receptors come from a human donor with multiple sclerosis. CDR3s include the opening cysteine and the closing phenylalanine or tryptophan. D genes are given only for firm matches. Rows may omit the clone size; those that give it use once, few, many or a size class.

clone size	V gene	CDR3 length	J gene	D gene	CDR3 DNA	CDR3 protein
.	TRBV18	18	TRBJ2-1	TRBD2	TGTGCCAGCTCACCACCGGAGGGAGTCGGGGGGGCCTACAATGAGCAGTTCTTC	CASSPPEGVGGAYNEQFF
.	TRBV5-1	13	TRBJ2-7	.	TGCGCCAGCTCAAGCGGGTACTCCTACGAGCAGTACTTC	CASSSGYSYEQYF
.	TRBV2	13	TRBJ1-5	.	TGTGCCAGCAGTGAAGTCAGGGGTCAGCCCCAGCATTTT	CASSEVRGQPQHF
.	TRBV6-6	15	TRBJ1-6	TRBD1	TGTGCCAGCAGTGTAGGGACAGGGGATTATTCACCCCTCCACTTT	CASSVGTGDYSPLHF
.	TRBV18	15	TRBJ2-2	TRBD2	TGTGCCAGCTCACCCGGGAGGACGAACACCGGGGAGCTGTTTTTT	CASSPGRTNTGELFF
.	TRBV7-2	13	TRBJ2-1	.	TGTGCCAGCAGCCCGGGACTCCACAATGAGCAGTTCTTC	CASSPGLHNEQFF
.	TRBV20-1	15	TRBJ2-1	.	TGCAGTGCTAGTCGTCGTCAGCGGAGGGGGAATGAGCAGTTCTTC	CSASRRQRRGNEQFF
.	TRBV30	13	TRBJ1-3	.	TGTGCCTGGAAAGAAGCGGCGGGAAACACCATATATTTT	CAWKEAAGNTIYF
.	TRBV3-1	19	TRBJ1-1	TRBD1	TGTGCCAGCAGCCAAGATCGCGGGACGACAGGGGCCAAGGGCACTGAAGCTTTCTTT	CASSQDRGTTGAKGTEAFF
.	TRBV5-1	14	TRBJ1-4	.	TGCGCCAGCAGCTTGGACAAACCTAATGAAAAACTGTTTTTT	CASSLDKPNEKLFF
.	TRBV11-2	15	TRBJ1-1	TRBD1	TGTGCCAGCAGCTTAGCCCTGGACAGGGAAACTGAAGCTTTCTTT	CASSLALDRETEAFF
.	TRBV3-1	16	TRBJ2-1	.	TGTGCCAGCAGCCACCGAGGGGGGGGCACCTACAATGAGCAGTTCTTC	CASSHRGGGTYNEQFF
.	TRBV28	14	TRBJ2-1	.	TGTGCCAGCAAGGGGGACGGGGGGTTTAATGAGCAGTTCTTC	CASKGDGGFNEQFF
.	TRBV7-9	15	TRBJ2-7	TRBD1	TGTGCCAGCAGCCCACGACAGGGACCATCCTACGAGCAGTACTTC	CASSPRQGPSYEQYF
once	TRBV6-5	14	TRBJ1-6	.	TGTGCCAGCCAGGAGGACGGGAATAATTCACCCCTCCACTTT	CASQEDGNNSPLHF
few	TRBV12-3/TRBV12-4	13	TRBJ1-2	.	TGTGCCAGCAGGGGGGGAGCTAACTATGGCTACACCTTC	CASRGGANYGYTF
.	TRBV18	16	TRBJ1-2	.	TGTGCCAGCTCACCCCTCGGGGGACCCGCAGAGGGCGGCTACACCTTC	CASSPLGGPAEGGYTF
.	TRBV9	15	TRBJ2-5	.	TGTGCCAGCAGCGGGCCTCTAGCGACTAGTAAGACCCAGTACTTC	CASSGPLATSKTQYF
.	TRBV5-6	15	TRBJ1-2	.	TGTGCCAGCAGCTTGAAGGGGAGGGGAAGGTATGGCTACACCTTC	CASSLKGRGRYGYTF
.	TRBV20-1	14	TRBJ2-1	TRBD2	TGCAGTGCAGTACCTAGCGGGAGCAGCAATGAGCAGTTCTTC	CSAVPSGSSNEQFF
once	TRBV28	13	TRBJ2-1	.	TGTGCCAGCAGTTCCCCAGGGCGCGATGAGCAGTTCTTC	CASSSPGRDEQFF
.	TRBV6-5	15	TRBJ1-6	.	TGTGCCAGCAGTTACTCGAAAGGAGGTAGTTCACCCCTCCACTTT	CASSYSKGGSSPLHF
.	TRBV7-2	14	TRBJ2-5	.	TGTGCCAGCAGCCTAGAGCCGGGGATGGAGACCCAGTACTTC	CASSLEPGMETQYF
.	TRBV6-1	13	TRBJ1-2	TRBD1	TGTGCCAGCATTCCGGACAGGGTGGGGGGCTACACCTTC	CASIPDRVGGYTF
.	TRBV6-2/TRBV6-3	15	TRBJ2-5	TRBD1	TGTGCCAGCACCACGGACAGGGGGAGGACGGAGACCCAGTACTTC	CASTTDRGRTETQYF
.	TRBV5-1	15	TRBJ2-5	.	TGCGCCAGCAGCGCTGGGGGGAGCACCCAAGAGACCCAGTACTTC	CASSAGGSTQETQYF
once	TRBV29-1	12	TRBJ2-3	.	TGCAGCGTTGGAGGGACTGATTATACGCAGTATTTT	CSVGGTDYTQYF
.	TRBV29-1	15	TRBJ2-1	.	TGCAGCGTTGGGGTGGGGTCTCGACTCTACAATGAGCAGTTCTTC	CSVGVGSRLYNEQFF
.	TRBV18	13	TRBJ1-6	.	TGTGCCAGCTCACAGGGGGGGGATTCACCCCTCCACTTT	CASSQGGDSPLHF
.	TRBV20-1	14	TRBJ1-5	.	TGCAGTGCTAGGGCCGGACGGGGAGGTCAGCCCCAGCATTTT	CSARAGRGGQPQHF
few	TRBV20-1	15	TRBJ2-7	TRBD2	TGCAGTGCTAGAGGCGGGGGGAATTTGAACTACGAGCAGTACTTC	CSARGGGNLNYEQYF
.	TRBV29-1	13	TRBJ1-1	.	TGCAGCGTCGTGACGCGGATGAACACTGAAGCTTTCTTT	CSVVTRMNTEAFF
.	TRBV27	13	TRBJ1-2	.	TGTGCCAGCAGCCCCTTGGGCACGCGGGGCTACACCTTC	CASSPLGTRGYTF
.	TRBV28	12	TRBJ1-2	.	TGTGCCAGCTCGGGACGGAGCTATGGCTACACCTTC	CASSGRSYGYTF
.	TRBV4-1	17	TRBJ2-5	TRBD2	TGCGCCAGCAGCCAAGAATTGGGGACTAGTGTTCAAGAGACCCAGTACTTC	CASSQELGTSVQETQYF
.	TRBV5-1	16	TRBJ2-3	TRBD1	TGCGCCAGCAGCTTGGCCGGGACAGGGCACACAGATACGCAGTATTTT	CASSLAGTGHTDTQYF
.	TRBV27	14	TRBJ1-1	.	TGTGCCAGCAGTTTAGCTCGGACAGTTACTGAAGCTTTCTTT	CASSLARTVTEAFF
.	TRBV5-6	15	TRBJ2-1	.	TGTGCCAGCAGCTTTGGCGGGCTGACTGACAATGAGCAGTTCTTC	CASSFGGLTDNEQFF
once	TRBV6-2/TRBV6-3	13	TRBJ1-1	TRBD1	TGTGCCAGCACCGGACAGGTCGGCGCTGAAGCTTTCTTT	CASTGQVGAEAFF
.	TRBV10-3	14	TRBJ2-1	.	TGTGCCATCAGACAGACTAACCCGGCCGATGAGCAGTTCTTC	CAIRQTNPADEQFF
.	TRBV7-9	15	TRBJ1-1	TRBD1	TGTGCCAGCAGCTTGGGGACAGGGGGGAGCACTGAAGCTTTCTTT	CASSLGTGGSTEAFF
.	TRBV5-1	15	TRBJ1-1	.	TGCGCCAGCAGCCCGAAGAGGAGAGTCGACACTGAAGCTTTCTTT	CASSPKRRVDTEAFF
.	TRBV18	16	TRBJ1-1	.	TGTGCCAGCTCACCTGGACAGAGAGTTTTGGGCGGTGAAGCTTTCTTT	CASSPGQRVLGGEAFF
.	TRBV7-2	13	TRBJ2-3	TRBD2	TGTGCCAGCAGTTCTAGCGGGAAAGATACGCAGTATTTT	CASSSSGKDTQYF
.	TRBV20-1	14	TRBJ2-3	.	TGCAGTGCACTCGACAGATCGGGCACAGATACGCAGTATTTT	CSALDRSGTDTQYF
.	TRBV5-8	14	TRBJ2-3	TRBD1	TGTGCCAGCAGCTTTGGACAGGTTAGAGATACGCAGTATTTT	CASSFGQVRDTQYF
.	TRBV5-1	13	TRBJ2-7	.	TGCGCCAGCAGAGCGGCAGGAGGTTACGAGCAGTACTTC	CASRAAGGYEQYF
.	TRBV3-1	16	TRBJ2-7	TRBD2	TGTGCCAGCAGCCAACGTCAGACTAGCGGGAAGGGCGAGCAGTACTTC	CASSQRQTSGKGEQYF
.	TRBV2	14	TRBJ1-5	.	TGTGCCAGCAGTGAAGGGACCATAAATCAGCCCCAGCATTTT	CASSEGTINQPQHF
.	TRBV11-2	15	TRBJ1-4	.	TGTGCCAGCAGCTTAAAGCCGGCGGTTGGGGAAAAACTTTTTTTT	CASSLKPAVGEKLFF
.	TRBV28	14	TRBJ2-7	TRBD2	TGTGCCAGCAGCCCTCCGCTAGCGGGTTACGAGCAGTACTTC	CASSPPLAGYEQYF
.	TRBV28	15	TRBJ1-5	TRBD1	TGTGCCAGCGGCCTCGGGACAGGGGTTTTTCAGCCCCAGCATTTT	CASGLGTGVFQPQHF
.	TRBV9	14	TRBJ2-2	.	TGTGCCAGCAGCGTAGAGCTTGGGTCCGGGGAGCTGTTTTTT	CASSVELGSGELFF